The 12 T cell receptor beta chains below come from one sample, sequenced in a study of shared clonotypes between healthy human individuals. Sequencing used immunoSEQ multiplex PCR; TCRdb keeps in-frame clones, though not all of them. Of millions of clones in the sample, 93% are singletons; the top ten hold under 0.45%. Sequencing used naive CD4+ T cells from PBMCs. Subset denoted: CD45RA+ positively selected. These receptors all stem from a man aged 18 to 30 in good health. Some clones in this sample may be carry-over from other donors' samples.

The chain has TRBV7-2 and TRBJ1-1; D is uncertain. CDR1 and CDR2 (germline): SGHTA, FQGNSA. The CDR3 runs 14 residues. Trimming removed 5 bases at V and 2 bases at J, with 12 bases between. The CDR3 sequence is CASSPFEGNTEAFF. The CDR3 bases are TGTGCCAGCAGCCCCTTTGAGGGTAACACTGAAGCTTTCTTT.

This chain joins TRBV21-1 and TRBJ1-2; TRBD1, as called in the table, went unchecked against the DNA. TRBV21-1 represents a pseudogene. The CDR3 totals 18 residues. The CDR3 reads CASSEYPYRADDNYGYTF. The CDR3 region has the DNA TGTGCCAGCAGCGAATACCCCTACAGGGCAGATGATAACTATGGCTACACCTTC.

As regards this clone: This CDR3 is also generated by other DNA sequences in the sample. CDR3 coding DNA: TGTGCCAGCTCACCACCCTCAGGGGGCACCTACGAGCAGTACTTC. It codes for CASSPPSGGTYEQYF. The chain couples TRBV18 to TRBJ2-7; 8 nucleotides agree with TRBD1. The germline V gene has CDR1 KGHSH and CDR2 LQKENI. The CDR3 covers 15 residues. V dropped 0 bases and J dropped 2; count of bases not matched to a gene: 3.

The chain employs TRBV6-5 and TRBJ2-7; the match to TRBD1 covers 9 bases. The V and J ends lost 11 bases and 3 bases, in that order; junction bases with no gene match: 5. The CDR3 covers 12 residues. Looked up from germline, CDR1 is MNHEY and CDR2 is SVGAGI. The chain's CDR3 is CAGGTGIYEQYF. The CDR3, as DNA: TGTGCCGGCGGGACAGGGATCTACGAGCAGTACTTC.

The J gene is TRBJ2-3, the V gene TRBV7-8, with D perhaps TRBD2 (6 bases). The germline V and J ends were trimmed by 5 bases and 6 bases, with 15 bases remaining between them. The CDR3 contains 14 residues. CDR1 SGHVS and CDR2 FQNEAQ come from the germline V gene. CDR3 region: CASSLGTYSDTQYF. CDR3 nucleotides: TGTGCCAGCAGCCTCGGGACTTATTCTGATACGCAGTATTTT.

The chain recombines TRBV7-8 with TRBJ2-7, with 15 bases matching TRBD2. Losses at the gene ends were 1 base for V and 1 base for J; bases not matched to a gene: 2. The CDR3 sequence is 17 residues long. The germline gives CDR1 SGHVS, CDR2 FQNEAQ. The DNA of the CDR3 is TGTGCCAGCAGCTTAGGGGGACTAGCGGGAGGATCCTACGAGCAGTACTTC. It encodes CASSLGGLAGGSYEQYF.

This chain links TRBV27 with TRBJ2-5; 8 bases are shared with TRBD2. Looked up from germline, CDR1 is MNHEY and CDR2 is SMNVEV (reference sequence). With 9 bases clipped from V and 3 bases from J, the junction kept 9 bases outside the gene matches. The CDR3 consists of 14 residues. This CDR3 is CARPRLAIKETQYF. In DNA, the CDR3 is TGTGCCAGACCACGACTAGCGATAAAAGAGACCCAGTACTTC.

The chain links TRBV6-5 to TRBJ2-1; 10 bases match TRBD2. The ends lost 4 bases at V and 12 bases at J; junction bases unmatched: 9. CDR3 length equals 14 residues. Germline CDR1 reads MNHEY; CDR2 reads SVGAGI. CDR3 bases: TGTGCCAGCAGTTCCGGACTAGCGGCCCCAGTGCAGTTCTTC. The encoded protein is CASSSGLAAPVQFF.

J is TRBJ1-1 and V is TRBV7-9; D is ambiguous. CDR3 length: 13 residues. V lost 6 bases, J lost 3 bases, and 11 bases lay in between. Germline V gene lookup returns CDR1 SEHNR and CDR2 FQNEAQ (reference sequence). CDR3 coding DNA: TGTGCCAGCAGACCGGACGTTTACACTGAAGCTTTCTTT. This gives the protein CASRPDVYTEAFF.

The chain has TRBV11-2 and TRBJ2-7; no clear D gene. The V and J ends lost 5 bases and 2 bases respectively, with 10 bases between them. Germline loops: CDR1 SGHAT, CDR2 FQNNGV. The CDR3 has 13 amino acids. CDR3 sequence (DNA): TGTGCCAGCAGCCCTCTAGGTGCCTACGAGCAGTACTTC. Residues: CASSPLGAYEQYF.

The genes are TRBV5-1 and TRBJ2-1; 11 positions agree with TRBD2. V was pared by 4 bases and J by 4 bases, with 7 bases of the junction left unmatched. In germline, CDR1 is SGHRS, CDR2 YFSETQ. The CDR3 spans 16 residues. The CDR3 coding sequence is TGCGCCAGCAGCCCAAGCTTAGCGGGAGGGTACAATGAGCAGTTCTTC. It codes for CASSPSLAGGYNEQFF. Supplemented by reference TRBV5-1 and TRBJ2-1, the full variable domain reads KAGVTQTPRYLIKTRGQQVTLSCSPISGHRSVSWYQQTPGQGLQFLFEYFSETQRNKGNFPGRFSGRQFSNSRSEMNVSTLELGDSALYLCASSPSLAGGYNEQFFGPGTRLTVL.

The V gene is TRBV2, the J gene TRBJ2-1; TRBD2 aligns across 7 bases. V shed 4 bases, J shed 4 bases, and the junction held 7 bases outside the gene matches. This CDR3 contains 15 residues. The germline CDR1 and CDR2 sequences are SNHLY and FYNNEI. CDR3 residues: CASSAPSGLYNEQFF. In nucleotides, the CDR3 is TGTGCCAGCAGTGCACCTAGCGGCCTTTACAATGAGCAGTTCTTC.